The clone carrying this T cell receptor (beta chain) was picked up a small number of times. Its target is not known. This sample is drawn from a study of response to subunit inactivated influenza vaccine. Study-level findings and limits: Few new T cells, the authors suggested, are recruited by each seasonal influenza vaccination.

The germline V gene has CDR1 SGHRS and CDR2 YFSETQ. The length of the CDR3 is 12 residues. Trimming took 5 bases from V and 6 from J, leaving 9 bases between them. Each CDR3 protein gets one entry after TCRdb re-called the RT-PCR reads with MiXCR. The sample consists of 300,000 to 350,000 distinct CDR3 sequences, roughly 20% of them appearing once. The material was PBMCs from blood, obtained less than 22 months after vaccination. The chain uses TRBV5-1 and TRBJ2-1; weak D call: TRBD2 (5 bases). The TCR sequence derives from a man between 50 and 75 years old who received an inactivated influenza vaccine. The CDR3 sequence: CASRQGSNEQFF. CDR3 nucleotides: TGCGCCAGCAGGCAAGGGAGCAATGAGCAGTTCTTC.